The next 14 T cell receptor beta chains were all read from a single sample in a study of T cell responses to AZD1222 COVID-19 vaccine. Sequenced by immunoSEQ multiplex PCR; TCRdb stores in-frame clones only, minus some. The sample has approximately 93,000 clones, 89% seen once; the top ten hold around 5.5%. Sequenced material: peripheral blood, taken 28 days after the second AZD1222 dose. These receptor sequences come from an adult who received the AZD1222 COVID-19 vaccine.

The chain couples TRBV27 to TRBJ1-1; D unclear. In germline, CDR1 is MNHEY, CDR2 SMNVEV (reference sequence). Between the trimmed V and J ends, which lost 0 bases and 4 bases, there was a span of 6 bases. This CDR3 has 13 amino acids. CDR3 in amino acids: CASSLSGVTEAFF. In DNA form, the CDR3 reads TGTGCCAGCAGTTTATCCGGAGTCACTGAAGCTTTCTTT.

The chain links TRBV5-4 to TRBJ2-7; D perhaps matches TRBD2 (5 bases). Trimming took 1 base from V and 0 from J, leaving 14 bases between them. This CDR3 is 16 amino acids long. CDR1 and CDR2 from the germline V gene are SGHNT and YYREEE (reference sequence). The CDR3 DNA is TGTGCCAGCAGCTTGCATCGAGGGTTCGTCTCCTACGAGCAGTACTTC. Its protein is CASSLHRGFVSYEQYF. Full variable domain (outside the CDR3, taken from reference TRBV5-4 and TRBJ2-7): ETGVTQSPTHLIKTRGQQVTLRCSSQSGHNTVSWYQQALGQGPQFIFQYYREEENGRGNFPPRFSGLQFPNYSSELNVNALELDDSALYLCASSLHRGFVSYEQYFGPGTRLTVT.

This chain links TRBV27 with TRBJ2-1, with 7 bases lining up with TRBD1. The CDR3 contains 16 residues. The V gene's germline CDR1 is MNHEY and CDR2 SMNVEV (reference sequence). The ends lost 7 bases at V and 6 bases at J; junction bases unmatched: 15. The CDR3 DNA reads as TGTGCCAGCACTGTAATCTATAGTACAGGGGTCAATGAGCAGTTCTTC. Its protein is CASTVIYSTGVNEQFF.

The chain links TRBV19 to TRBJ2-7; 8 positions match TRBD1. Germline V lookup: CDR1 LNHDA, CDR2 SQIVND (reference sequence). Trimming cost V 9 bases and J 2 bases; bases outside gene matches: 3. There are 12 residues in the CDR3. CDR3: CASGTGAYEQYF. For the CDR3, the DNA is TGTGCCAGCGGGACAGGCGCCTACGAGCAGTACTTC.

V is TRBV7-9 and J is TRBJ1-1; tentatively, D is TRBD1 (5 bases). Germline CDR1 and CDR2: SEHNR and FQNEAQ (reference sequence). CDR3 length: 13 residues. V was shortened by 6 bases and J by 3 bases, with 11 bases between the two germline ends. CDR3 nucleotide sequence: TGTGCCAGCAGGGGACCCAGCGACACTGAAGCTTTCTTT. Translation: CASRGPSDTEAFF.

The rearrangement joins TRBV28 to TRBJ1-5; unclear D gene. CDR1 and CDR2 from the germline V gene are MDHEN and SYDVKM. The CDR3 is 11 amino acids. The germline V and J ends were trimmed by 2 bases and 4 bases, with 0 bases remaining between them. In DNA, the CDR3 is TGTGCCAGCAGTTTAAATCAGCCCCAGCATTTT. Its translation: CASSLNQPQHF.

Only one count was recorded for this clone. This sequence joins TRBV4-3 and TRBJ1-6; no firm D call. V gave up 0 bases and J gave up 5 bases, with 11 bases separating them. This CDR3 is 16 amino acids long. CDR1 is LGHNA, CDR2 YSLEER, per germline. The CDR3 loop reads CASSQDSNRDNSPLHF. DNA of the CDR3: TGCGCCAGCAGCCAAGATAGCAACAGAGATAATTCACCCCTCCACTTT.

The rearrangement joins TRBV7-9 to TRBJ2-3; 12 bases are a match to TRBD2. Per the germline V gene, CDR1 is SEHNR and CDR2 is FQNEAQ (reference sequence). V lost 5 bases, J lost 2 bases, and 5 bases stayed unmatched. CDR3 size: 16 residues. The CDR3 bases are TGTGCCAGCAGCCCCGGACTAGCGGGGTTCACAGATACGCAGTATTTT. It translates to CASSPGLAGFTDTQYF.

This clone was recorded once. The J gene is TRBJ2-1, the V gene TRBV23-1; tentative D call: TRBD2 (7 bases). TRBV23-1 is recorded as an ORF, its role being uncertain. V gave up 0 bases and J gave up 3 bases, with 12 bases separating them. This CDR3 region has 16 residues. In DNA, the CDR3 is TGCGCCAGCAGTCAATCGTGGGGGGGGCTCTACAATGAGCAGTTCTTC. Its protein is CASSQSWGGLYNEQFF.

The chain couples TRBV27 to TRBJ2-7, with a tentative D call TRBD2 (6 bases). The V end was cut by 6 bases, the J end by 0 bases, with 18 bases between. The CDR3 is made up of 16 amino acids. CDR1 and CDR2 (germline): MNHEY, SMNVEV (reference sequence). The CDR3 spells CASSRAAGRGSYEQYF. CDR3 nucleotides: TGTGCCAGCAGCAGGGCGGCGGGACGGGGCTCCTACGAGCAGTACTTC.

The J gene is TRBJ2-7, the V gene TRBV5-1; the D is unclear. Trimming cost V 4 bases and J 2 bases, with 7 bases left between them. Germline-derived CDR1 and CDR2 are SGHRS and YFSETQ. This CDR3 has 12 residues. This CDR3 is CASSPKPYEQYF. CDR3 sequence (DNA): TGCGCCAGCAGCCCTAAGCCCTACGAGCAGTACTTC.

V is TRBV13 and J is TRBJ2-2, with D possibly TRBD1 on 6 matching bases. The V gene's germline CDR1 is PRHDT and CDR2 FYEKMQ (reference sequence). The length of the CDR3 is 13 residues. Between the trimmed V and J ends, which lost 3 bases and 6 bases, there was a span of 8 bases. The chain's CDR3 is CASSLGAPGELFF. The CDR3 DNA sequence: TGTGCCAGCAGCTTGGGGGCCCCCGGGGAGCTGTTTTTT.

The chain recombines TRBV5-4 with TRBJ1-1, with D possibly TRBD1 on 5 matching bases. The germline V and J ends were trimmed by 3 bases and 6 bases, with 15 bases remaining between them. Germline CDR1 SGHNT, CDR2 YYREEE (reference sequence). This CDR3 region has 14 residues. CDR3 region: CASSWQGEMAEAFF. CDR3 coding DNA: TGTGCCAGCAGCTGGCAGGGAGAGATGGCTGAAGCTTTCTTT.

This chain uses TRBV10-3 with TRBJ2-1, with D possibly being TRBD1 or TRBD2 (5 bases each). The CDR3 is 15 amino acids. Germline V gene data show CDR1 as ENHRY and CDR2 as SYGVKD. V was shortened by 2 bases and J by 2 bases, with 10 bases between the two germline ends. The CDR3 is CAISEGGYTYNEQFF. The CDR3 nucleotides read TGTGCCATCAGTGAGGGGGGATATACCTACAATGAGCAGTTCTTC.